The 2 T cell receptor beta chains below all came from one sample that was sequenced in a study of T cell responses to AZD1222 COVID-19 vaccine. This table comes from immunoSEQ multiplex PCR, and its TCRdb copy is limited to in-frame clones, with some not included. The table shows about 130,000 clones, with around 90% occurring only once. The material was peripheral blood, obtained on day 0 of MenACWY control vaccination. The receptors originated from an adult in good health.

The V call is TRBV5-4, the J call TRBJ2-5; maybe TRBD1 (7 bases). Germline-derived CDR1 and CDR2 are SGHNT and YYREEE (reference sequence). Deletions cut 4 bases from V and 2 bases from J, with 9 bases between. CDR3 length: 13 amino acids. The CDR3 DNA reads as TGTGCCAGCAGCCCAGGGGGGCAAGAGACCCAGTACTTC. It is translated as CASSPGGQETQYF.

The chain employs TRBV12-3 or TRBV12-4 and TRBJ1-4; no definite D call. V shed 5 bases and J shed 12 bases, with 13 bases lying between them. This CDR3 has 12 amino acids. The CDR3 protein is CASSPNSRELFF. For the CDR3, the DNA is TGTGCCAGCAGTCCCAACTCAAGGGAACTGTTTTTT.